These T cell receptor beta chains were read from a single sample in a study of cytomegalovirus exposure and HLA in healthy donors. The method was immunoSEQ multiplex PCR; TCRdb's version includes in-frame clones alone and lacks a portion of them. The table includes under 140,000 clones, roughly 78% detected once. The sequencing input was PBMCs. Receptor source: a woman younger than 45 in good health and CMV-seronegative. CDR3s include the opening cysteine and the closing phenylalanine or tryptophan. A D gene is named only where the DNA matches it firmly. The size entry is marked missing in some rows and otherwise reads once, few, many or a size class.

J: TRBJ1-6; size: NA; V: TRBV4-3; D: NA; DNA: TGCGCCAGCAGCCAAGATGGTAGAGGGAGTAATTCACCCCTCCACTTT; CDR3: CASSQDGRGSNSPLHF
J: TRBJ2-7; size: NA; V: TRBV28; D: TRBD1; DNA: TGTGCCAGCAGTGGGCCATCTGGCCCCAGGGGGTACGAGCAGTACTTC; CDR3: CASSGPSGPRGYEQYF
J: TRBJ2-3; size: once; V: TRBV15; D: NA; DNA: TGTGCCACCAGCAAGAGGCCCACTAGCACAGATACGCAGTATTTT; CDR3: CATSKRPTSTDTQYF
J: TRBJ1-1; size: few; V: TRBV2; D: NA; DNA: TGTGCCAGCAGTGATTCCACAGGGTTCACTGAAGCTTTCTTT; CDR3: CASSDSTGFTEAFF
J: TRBJ2-7; size: NA; V: TRBV5-1; D: NA; DNA: TGCGCCAGCAGCATCCTCAGAGGCGAGCAGTACTTC; CDR3: CASSILRGEQYF
J: TRBJ2-7; size: NA; V: TRBV7-2; D: TRBD2; DNA: TGTGCCAGCAGCCGAGGGGCTAGCGGGGGGTCTTACGAGCAGTACTTC; CDR3: CASSRGASGGSYEQYF
J: TRBJ2-3; size: NA; V: TRBV7-2; D: NA; DNA: TGTGCCAGCAGCTCCCAGCGGGTGTCAGATACGCAGTATTTT; CDR3: CASSSQRVSDTQYF
J: TRBJ1-1; size: NA; V: TRBV29-1; D: TRBD1; DNA: TGCAGCGTTGAGGGACAGGGGAATCTTCCTGAAGCTTTCTTT; CDR3: CSVEGQGNLPEAFF
J: TRBJ1-1; size: NA; V: TRBV5-8; D: NA; DNA: TGTGCCAGCAGCCTTACGTTTGCAGGCGCGACCACTGAAGCTTTCTTT; CDR3: CASSLTFAGATTEAFF
J: TRBJ2-5; size: NA; V: TRBV30; D: TRBD1; DNA: TGTGCCTGGAGTTTCGGGACAGGCCCCCGGGAGACCCAGTACTTC; CDR3: CAWSFGTGPRETQYF
J: TRBJ1-2; size: once; V: TRBV27; D: NA; DNA: TGTGCCAGCAGTTCAGGGGAAGGCTACACCTTC; CDR3: CASSSGEGYTF
J: TRBJ2-1; size: NA; V: TRBV6-5; D: TRBD1; DNA: TGTGCCAGCAGGCCGGACAGGGGGAATGAGCAGTTCTTC; CDR3: CASRPDRGNEQFF
J: TRBJ1-4; size: NA; V: TRBV6-1; D: NA; DNA: TGTGCCAGCGTTGCGGGACTAGGGGAAAAACTGTTTTTT; CDR3: CASVAGLGEKLFF